The 16 T cell receptor beta chains below come from one sample, sequenced in a study of blood T cell repertoires in COVID-19 (dated by TCRdb to 2018 to 2020). The library was prepared using the immunoSEQ multiplex PCR assay. TCRdb limited this immuneACCESS table to in-frame rearrangements with V and J called. A share of clones is missing; checked studies link under half to unresolved V genes, and the rest is unexplained. This sample lists 150,000 to 200,000 clones; about 83% were detected once. The ten largest clones take up 2.5% to 3% of the sample. The sample comprised peripheral blood. The receptors stem from a woman of 80 years or more with COVID-19, enrolled during active disease.

There are a few counts of this clone. CDR3: CASSRGGRAQYGYTF. The CDR3 bases are TGTGCCAGCAGTAGAGGGGGTCGGGCCCAGTATGGCTACACCTTC. The rearrangement uses TRBV28 and TRBJ1-2; tentatively, D is TRBD1 (6 bases). V was shortened by 5 bases and J by 5 bases, with 18 bases between the two germline ends. The germline V gene has CDR1 MDHEN and CDR2 SYDVKM. The CDR3 has 15 amino acids.

J is TRBJ1-2 and V is TRBV7-2; TRBD1 agrees at 8 bases. Germline trimming cut 1 base from V and 6 bases from J; bases unmatched to any gene: 13. This CDR3 comprises 17 residues. CDR1 SGHTA and CDR2 FQGNSA come from the germline V gene. For the CDR3, the DNA is TGTGCCAGCAGCTTAGAACAAGCCCAGGGGGCGGGGGATGGCTACACCTTC. Translated, it gives CASSLEQAQGAGDGYTF.

Only one count was recorded for this clone. V is TRBV6-2 or TRBV6-3 and J is TRBJ1-4; maybe TRBD1 (6 bases). There are 14 residues in the CDR3. Germline V lookup: CDR1 MNHEY, CDR2 SVGEGT. Trimming left V 4 bases short and J 7 bases short, with 13 bases between. CDR3 sequence (DNA): TGTGCCAGCAGTTGGACAGTCGCGGTTGAAAAACTGTTTTTT. The encoded protein is CASSWTVAVEKLFF.

As concerns this clone: In the same sample, other DNA sequences code for this CDR3. This chain links TRBV18 with TRBJ2-5; no clear D. The ends were cut back, 3 bases at V and 5 bases at J, with 10 bases in the middle. The CDR3 is made up of 13 amino acids. The germline V gene encodes CDR1 KGHSH and CDR2 LQKENI. DNA of the CDR3: TGTGCCAGCTCACCCGTGGCGCGGGAGACCCAGTACTTC. It encodes CASSPVARETQYF. The whole variable domain, remainder taken from reference TRBV18 and TRBJ2-5, is NAGVMQNPRHLVRRRGQEARLRCSPMKGHSHVYWYRQLPEEGLKFMVYLQKENIIDESGMPKERFSAEFPKEGPSILRIQQVVRGDSAAYFCASSPVARETQYFGPGTRLLVL.

In nucleotides, the CDR3 is TGTGCCAGCAGCTGGCTAGCGGGAATCACAGATACGCAGTATTTT. Its translation is CASSWLAGITDTQYF. V usage is TRBV7-2 and J usage is TRBJ2-3; 9 nucleotides agree with TRBD2. CDR3 length: 15 amino acids. Trimming cost V 4 bases and J 2 bases; bases outside gene matches: 4. Germline loops: CDR1 SGHTA, CDR2 FQGNSA.

This chain joins TRBV6-4 and TRBJ1-2, with a weak D call TRBD1 (5 bases). The V end was cut by 0 bases, the J end by 7 bases, with 18 bases between. The V gene's germline CDR1 is MRHNA and CDR2 SNTAGT. There are 16 residues in the CDR3. The chain's CDR3 is CASSDSNWTSARGYTF. CDR3 nucleotides: TGTGCCAGCAGTGACTCGAATTGGACATCAGCCCGTGGCTACACCTTC.

The chain uses TRBV5-1 and TRBJ2-1, with 8 bases matching TRBD2. The junction had 16 bases not matched to a gene; V was cut back by 5 bases and J by 12 bases. Germline CDR1 is SGHRS and CDR2 is YFSETQ. This CDR3 region has 15 residues. Here the CDR3 DNA reads TGCGCCAGCAGGGAGCAGCGGGAGCTCCCAGTCAGGCAGTTCTTC. As protein: CASREQRELPVRQFF.

The chain links TRBV21-1 to TRBJ1-2. TRBV21-1 has pseudogene status. CDR3 length equals 10 residues. CDR3 region: CASASRGYTF. The CDR3 region has the DNA TGTGCCAGCGCGTCACGGGGCTACACCTTC.

The V and J genes are TRBV6-5 and TRBJ2-7, with D possibly TRBD2 on 5 matching bases. Germline values: CDR1 MNHEY, CDR2 SVGAGI. The CDR3 consists of 14 residues. Trimming took 6 bases from V and 2 from J, leaving 14 bases between them. Here the CDR3 DNA reads TGTGCCAGCAGCGCGACTAACCCCCCCTACGAGCAGTACTTC. Protein: CASSATNPPYEQYF.

The J gene is TRBJ1-2, the V gene TRBV9, with TRBD1 matching over 10 bases. The germline gives CDR1 SGDLS, CDR2 YYNGEE. V lost 4 bases to trimming and J lost 7 bases; unmatched junction nucleotides: 4. This CDR3 has 13 amino acids. The CDR3, as DNA: TGTGCCAGCAGCCCCGGGACAGGGGTTGGCTACACCTTC. This codes for CASSPGTGVGYTF. The entire variable domain, with the rest obtained from reference TRBV9 and TRBJ1-2, is as follows: DSGVTQTPKHLITATGQRVTLRCSPRSGDLSVYWYQQSLDQGLQFLIQYYNGEERAKGNILERFSAQQFPDLHSELNLSSLELGDSALYFCASSPGTGVGYTFGSGTRLTVV.

V is TRBV2 and J is TRBJ2-7; 7 positions agree with TRBD2. The CDR3 sequence is 14 residues long. CDR1 and CDR2 from the germline V gene are SNHLY and FYNNEI. Trimming removed 8 bases from V and 2 bases from J; junction bases left unmatched: 9. Here the CDR3 reads CASEAGTITYEQYF. Here the CDR3 DNA reads TGTGCCAGCGAAGCCGGGACTATAACCTACGAGCAGTACTTC.

V is TRBV19 and J is TRBJ2-1, with 11 bases lining up with TRBD1. The CDR3 runs to 15 residues. V was clipped by 5 bases and J by 6 bases; unmatched bases: 6. CDR1 and CDR2 from the germline V gene are LNHDA and SQIVND (reference sequence). As DNA, the CDR3 is TGTGCCAGTAGTCGACCGGGACAGGGGGGCAATGAGCAGTTCTTC. This codes for CASSRPGQGGNEQFF.

This clone was counted once. V usage is TRBV5-1 and J usage is TRBJ2-3; TRBD1 is a possible D gene (6 bases). Germline-derived CDR1 and CDR2 are SGHRS and YFSETQ. The CDR3 has 15 amino acids. V gave up 3 bases and J gave up 0 bases, with 11 bases separating them. CDR3 DNA: TGCGCCAGCAGCTCAGGGGTTGGGAGCACAGATACGCAGTATTTT. This translates into CASSSGVGSTDTQYF.

This chain's CDR3 is CSGKEAQETQYF. The CDR3 coding sequence is TGCAGCGGAAAGGAGGCCCAAGAGACCCAGTACTTC. The V gene is TRBV29-1, the J gene TRBJ2-5; a weak D match, TRBD2 (5 bases). Germline CDR1 is SQVTM and CDR2 is ANQGSEA. V lost 7 bases and J lost 1, with 10 bases in between. The CDR3 is made up of 12 amino acids.

This clone has just a few counts. The chain couples TRBV19 to TRBJ1-3, with a weak D call TRBD1 (5 bases). The CDR3 is made up of 13 amino acids. V dropped 6 bases and J dropped 3 bases, with 9 bases sitting between them. CDR1 is LNHDA and CDR2 is SQIVND in the germline V gene (reference sequence). The CDR3 DNA sequence: TGTGCCAGTAGAACAGGTTTTGGAAACACCATATATTTT. It yields the protein CASRTGFGNTIYF.

The rearrangement links TRBV5-1 to TRBJ2-3; 7 bases map to TRBD2. This CDR3 spans 17 amino acids. CDR1 SGHRS and CDR2 YFSETQ come from the germline V gene. J gave up 5 bases and V 0 bases, and 12 bases lay outside the gene matches. The CDR3 region has the DNA TGCGCCAGCAGCTTGGGGGGCCTGGCGGGAGAGGTAGATACGCAGTATTTT. It is translated as CASSLGGLAGEVDTQYF. Full variable domain (missing parts from reference TRBV5-1 and TRBJ2-3): KAGVTQTPRYLIKTRGQQVTLSCSPISGHRSVSWYQQTPGQGLQFLFEYFSETQRNKGNFPGRFSGRQFSNSRSEMNVSTLELGDSALYLCASSLGGLAGEVDTQYFGPGTRLTVL.